The present entry profiles one TCR beta chain with its context. Its antigen specificity is not known. No base quality information exists; no much larger clone differs at one position. These data belong to a study of Ad26.COV2.S vaccination and SARS-CoV-2 variants (dated by TCRdb to the early 2020s). Describing the broader study: Donors in the vaccine arm were drawn from COV1001, a phase I-IIa trial of Ad26.COV2.S in healthy adults that was multicentre, randomized, double-blind and placebo-controlled. Ad26.COV2.S was given intramuscularly at 5x10^10 or 1x10^11 viral particles, as a single shot or as two shots 56 days apart. The specificity and breadth of SARS-CoV-2-reactive T cell receptors after Ad26.COV2.S vaccination were assessed by TCRbeta repertoire sequencing. The TCR-sequenced set comprised approximately 32 samples: around 20 Ad26.COV2.S vaccine recipients, 5 placebo recipients and 8 SARS-CoV-2 convalescent individuals. Trial participants were randomized into five groups of five, in which low-dose or high-dose Ad26.COV2.S was given once or twice, or placebo was given on both occasions. Investigators did not know the trial group allocation while performing experiments and assessing outcomes. The investigation overall reported the following: After vaccination, spike-specific CD8+ and CD4+ T cell responses were reported to show substantial breadth. Vaccine and placebo recipients had similar non-spike TCR breadth, a finding consistent with the vaccine containing only spike. The study was not powered to compare responses between vaccine doses or regimens. Higher spike-specific TCR breadth was observed in Ad26.COV2.S recipients than in placebo recipients (P = 0.0014). According to the authors, total T cell responses may have been underestimated by the TCR breadth and depth analyses.

The treatment or condition tag for this specimen amounts to: approximately 18 received Ad26.COV2.S at low or high dose, single or two shots; roughly five received placebo; per-sample allocation not given. For vaccine and placebo recipients, repertoires were sequenced using samples collected on day 63 after the first injection. In Cohort 1b, fewer than 30 adults aged 18-55 years were enrolled at a single site in Boston, USA, between 29 July and 7 August 2020. As a vaccine, Ad26.COV2.S was a replication-incompetent adenovirus type 26 vector that expressed a prefusion-stabilized SARS-CoV-2 spike protein derived from the original Wuhan strain. Measured from the cysteine to the phenylalanine, the CDR3 is 16 residues long. Only the CDR3 portion is preserved as DNA: 48 bases, with reading frame beginning at the first base. The germline V gene yields KGHSH for CDR1 and LQKENI for CDR2. Trimming accounts for 8 bases at V and 0 bases at J, while the number of junction bases matched to no gene is 10.

TCRbeta CDR3 regions were sequenced with the immunoSEQ Assay. After extraction, genomic DNA underwent amplification by bias-controlled multiplex PCR, followed by high-throughput sequencing. From the authors' description of their analysis: To quantify the absolute abundance of every unique TCRbeta CDR3 region, sequences were collapsed and filtered. T cell fraction was estimated by normalizing TCRbeta template counts to usable DNA, which was measured by amplifying reference genes present in all nucleated cells. Repertoire TCRs were annotated as SARS-CoV-2-specific by exact matching of V gene, CDR3 amino acid sequence and J gene to a known reactive TCR set. The reference SARS-CoV-2 TCR set came from MIRA and was filtered for enrichment in COVID-19-positive ImmuneCODE repertoires, removing public or cross-reactive TCRs. Based on the MIRA antigens, annotated TCRs were further analysed at the level of specific ORF or position within ORF. Breadth was defined as annotated unique rearrangements over total unique productive rearrangements; depth was the summed frequency of those rearrangements. Group comparisons of TCR breadth used two-sided Wilcoxon rank-sum tests. TCRdb retrieved this table from immuneACCESS and kept in-frame rearrangements only. Not all clones are present; in checked studies, unresolved V genes account for under half, and no reason is known for the remainder. Clone size and V and J calls were adopted from that table, with D and trimming inferred from the DNA. This sample comprises over 400,000 clones, around 93% of them detected only once. More than 1.5% of the sample is taken by the ten largest.

The chain joins TRBV18 to TRBJ1-3; a stretch of 7 junction bases matches TRBD1. The sequence was collected from a person between 18 and 60 years old who received the Ad26.COV2.S COVID-19 vaccine or a placebo. The material was peripheral blood, obtained in a trial of Ad26.COV2.S vaccine versus placebo. The DNA reads as follows: TGTGCCAGCGGGCAACAGGGGCCCTACTCTGGAAACACCATATATTTT. Its amino acids are CASGQQGPYSGNTIYF.